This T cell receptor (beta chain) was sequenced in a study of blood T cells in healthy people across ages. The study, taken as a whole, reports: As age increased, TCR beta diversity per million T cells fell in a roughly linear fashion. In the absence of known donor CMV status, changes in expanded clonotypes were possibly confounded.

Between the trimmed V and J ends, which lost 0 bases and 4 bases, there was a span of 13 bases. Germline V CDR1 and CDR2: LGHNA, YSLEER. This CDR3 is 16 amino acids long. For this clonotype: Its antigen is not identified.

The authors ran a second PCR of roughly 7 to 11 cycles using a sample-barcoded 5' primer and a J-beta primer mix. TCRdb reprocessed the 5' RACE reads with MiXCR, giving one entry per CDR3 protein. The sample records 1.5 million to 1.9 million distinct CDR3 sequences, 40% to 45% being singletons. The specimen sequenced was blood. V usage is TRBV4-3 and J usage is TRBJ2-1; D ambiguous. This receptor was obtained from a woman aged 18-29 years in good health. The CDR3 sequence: CASSQEGGKAYNEQFF. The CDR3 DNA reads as TGCGCCAGCAGCCAAGAAGGTGGCAAAGCATACAATGAGCAGTTCTTC.